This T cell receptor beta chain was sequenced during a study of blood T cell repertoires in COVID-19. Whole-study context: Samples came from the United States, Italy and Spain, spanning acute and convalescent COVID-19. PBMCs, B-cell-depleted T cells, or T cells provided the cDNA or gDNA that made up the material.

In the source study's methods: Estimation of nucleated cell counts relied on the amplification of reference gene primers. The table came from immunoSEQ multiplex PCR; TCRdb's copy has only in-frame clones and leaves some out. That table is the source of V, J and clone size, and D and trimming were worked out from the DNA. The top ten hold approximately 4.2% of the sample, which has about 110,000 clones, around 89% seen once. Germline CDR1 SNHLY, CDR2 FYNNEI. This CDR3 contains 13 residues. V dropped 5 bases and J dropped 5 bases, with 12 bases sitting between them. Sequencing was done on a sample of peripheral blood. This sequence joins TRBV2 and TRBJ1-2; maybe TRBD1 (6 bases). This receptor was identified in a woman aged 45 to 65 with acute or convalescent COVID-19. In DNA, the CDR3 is TGTGCCAGCAGTCCACAACAGGGTTATGGCTACACCTTC. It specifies CASSPQQGYGYTF.